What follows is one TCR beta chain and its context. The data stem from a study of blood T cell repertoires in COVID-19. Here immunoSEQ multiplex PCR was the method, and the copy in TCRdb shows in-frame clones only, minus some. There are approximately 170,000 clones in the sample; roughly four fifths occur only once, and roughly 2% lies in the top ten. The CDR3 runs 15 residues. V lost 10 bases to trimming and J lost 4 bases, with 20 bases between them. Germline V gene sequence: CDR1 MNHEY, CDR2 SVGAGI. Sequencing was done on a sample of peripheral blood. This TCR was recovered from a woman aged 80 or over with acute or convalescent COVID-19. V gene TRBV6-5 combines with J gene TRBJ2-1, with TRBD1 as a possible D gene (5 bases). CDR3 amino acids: CAIITGPSAYNEQFF. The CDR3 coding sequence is TGTGCCATCATAACAGGACCCTCCGCTTACAATGAGCAGTTCTTC.